This T cell receptor beta chain was captured in a study of T cell repertoires in cytomegalovirus infection. Overall study: Public TCR beta signature analysis indicated the presence of both CMV infection and matching HLA type.

This clonotype was picked up many times. Its antigen is undetermined. MiXCR, applied by TCRdb to the reads, yields one record per CDR3 protein. Of hundreds of thousands of distinct CDR3 sequences listed, approximately 25% were seen once; the top ten hold less than 10%. General study results and limits: CMV-specific TCR beta clonotypes restricted by HLA-C were the ones dominating the ex vivo response.

The CDR3 has 16 amino acids. Trimming cost V 0 bases and J 4 bases; bases outside gene matches: 4. The germline V gene has CDR1 MDHEN and CDR2 SYDVKM. The V call is TRBV28, the J call TRBJ2-2, with 8 bases lining up with TRBD1. Sequenced sample: CD8+ T cells from PBMCs. The sequence was collected from a human donor in good health (CMV status not recorded). Some clones in this sample may be carry-over from other donors' samples. The CDR3 bases are TGTGCCAGCAGTTTATGGCAGGGGGCGGTCACCGGGGAGCTGTTTTTT. Its protein is CASSLWQGAVTGELFF.